One sample yielded the 16 T cell receptor beta chains listed below, sequenced in a study of cytomegalovirus exposure and HLA in healthy donors. Use of 60 Vbeta and 13 Jbeta primers characterized the PCR. Measured with immunoSEQ multiplex PCR; TCRdb has only the in-frame clones, and not every one. Here the sample spans 150,000 to 200,000 clones, about 80% being singletons. Sample: PBMCs. The receptors originated from a girl aged 5-17 years in good health and CMV-seropositive.

This chain uses TRBV28 with TRBJ1-4, with 7 bases aligning to TRBD1. Germline lookup yields CDR1 MDHEN and CDR2 SYDVKM. This CDR3 is 15 amino acids long. Germline trimming cut 2 bases from V and 2 bases from J; bases unmatched to any gene: 2. CDR3 protein: CASSLRTGTNEKLFF. DNA for the CDR3: TGTGCCAGCAGTTTAAGGACAGGCACTAATGAAAAACTGTTTTTT.

V usage is TRBV6-1 and J usage is TRBJ2-7; 11 bases line up with TRBD1. Looked up from germline, CDR1 is MNHNS and CDR2 is SASEGT. This CDR3 has 14 amino acids. V lost 6 bases, J lost 7 bases, and 8 bases stayed unmatched. The CDR3 region is CASSPGQGAREQYF. CDR3 DNA sequence: TGTGCCAGCAGCCCCGGACAGGGGGCAAGGGAGCAGTACTTC.

This chain uses TRBV30 with TRBJ2-1; the D gene is possibly TRBD2 (6 bases). The V end was cut by 1 base, the J end by 0 bases, with 16 bases between. CDR3 length: 17 amino acids. The germline V gene encodes CDR1 GTSNPN and CDR2 SVGIG (reference sequence). CDR3 nucleotides: TGTGCCTGGAGTGGCTTGCGCGGGGCAAGCTCCTACAATGAGCAGTTCTTC. It translates to CAWSGLRGASSYNEQFF.

CDR3 coding DNA: TGTGCCAGCACCCCAGGACTACCTGGTCTCAATGAGCAGTTCTTC. Amino acids: CASTPGLPGLNEQFF. The chain uses TRBV2 and TRBJ2-1; D possibly corresponds to TRBD2 (6 bases). V dropped 7 bases and J dropped 6 bases, with 19 bases sitting between them. The CDR3 is 15 residues long. Looked up from germline, CDR1 is SNHLY and CDR2 is FYNNEI. The complete variable domain, with remaining parts taken from reference TRBV2 and TRBJ2-1, reads EPEVTQTPSHQVTQMGQEVILRCVPISNHLYFYWYRQILGQKVEFLVSFYNNEISEKSEIFDDQFSVERPDGSNFTLKIRSTKLEDSAMYFCASTPGLPGLNEQFFGPGTRLTVL.

CDR3 residues: CASSEGDYAYEQYF. The CDR3 bases are TGTGCCAGCAGTGAGGGGGACTACGCCTACGAGCAGTACTTC. The chain carries TRBV6-1 and TRBJ2-7, with 7 positions matching TRBD2. This CDR3 is built from 14 residues. The V and J ends lost 3 bases and 2 bases, in that order; junction bases with no gene match: 4. Germline CDR1 and CDR2: MNHNS and SASEGT.

The rearrangement links TRBV4-3 to TRBJ1-3; D call uncertain. Germline-derived CDR1 and CDR2 are LGHNA and YSLEER. This CDR3 has 16 amino acids. V lost 0 bases to trimming and J lost 0 bases, with 9 bases between them. CDR3 sequence (DNA): TGCGCCAGCAGCCAAGAGGTACATTCCTCTGGAAACACCATATATTTT. Protein: CASSQEVHSSGNTIYF.

Only a few counts were recorded for this clone. The gene calls are TRBV11-2 and TRBJ2-1; tentative D call: TRBD2 (5 bases). This CDR3 has 13 residues. Germline V gene lookup returns CDR1 SGHAT and CDR2 FQNNGV. The V gene lost 0 bases and the J gene lost 5 bases, with 5 bases spanning the gap. The CDR3 is CASSLERDNEQFF. The CDR3 DNA reads as TGTGCCAGCAGCTTAGAGCGGGACAATGAGCAGTTCTTC.

The chain couples TRBV4-3 to TRBJ2-3, with D maybe TRBD2 (5 bases). CDR3 length equals 17 residues. Germline V gene lookup returns CDR1 LGHNA and CDR2 YSLEER. V lost 1 base and J lost 5, with 19 bases in between. The CDR3 reads CASSQVLGRRVRDTQYF. The CDR3 DNA reads as TGCGCCAGCAGCCAAGTTTTGGGGAGACGGGTTAGAGATACGCAGTATTTT.

V and J are TRBV9 and TRBJ2-7; a weak D match, TRBD2 (6 bases). CDR1 and CDR2 (germline): SGDLS, YYNGEE. This CDR3 spans 15 amino acids. V lost 4 bases to trimming and J lost 0 bases, with 14 bases between them. The CDR3 bases are TGTGCCAGCAGCCCCGCCGCGGGAAGCTCCTACGAGCAGTACTTC. Protein product: CASSPAAGSSYEQYF.

The chain is built from TRBV7-9 and TRBJ1-1; TRBD1 agrees at 10 bases. The V gene end was trimmed by 5 bases and the J gene end by 0 bases; junction bases not matched to a gene: 12. Looked up from germline, CDR1 is SEHNR and CDR2 is FQNEAQ (reference sequence). The CDR3 runs to 18 residues. The CDR3 sequence is CASSPKGQGTLVNTEAFF. The DNA of the CDR3 is TGTGCCAGCAGCCCGAAGGGACAGGGGACTTTAGTGAACACTGAAGCTTTCTTT.

CDR3 nucleotides: TGCGCCAGCAGCATATGGCAGGGTAAGCCTGAAGCTTTCTTT. This sequence encodes CASSIWQGKPEAFF. The V gene is TRBV4-1, the J gene TRBJ1-1; D might be TRBD1 (5 bases). The CDR3 consists of 14 residues. V dropped 5 bases and J dropped 6 bases, with 16 bases sitting between them. Germline values: CDR1 MGHRA, CDR2 YSYEKL.

CDR3 amino acids: CASSADRRNQPQHF. CDR3 DNA sequence: TGTGCCAGCAGTGCGGACAGGAGAAATCAGCCCCAGCATTTT. The rearrangement uses TRBV2 and TRBJ1-5; 7 bases agree with TRBD1. The junction had 4 bases not matched to a gene; V was cut back by 4 bases and J by 4 bases. The CDR3 covers 14 residues. Germline CDR1 and CDR2: SNHLY and FYNNEI.

The V call is TRBV28, the J call TRBJ1-4; tentatively, D is TRBD1 (5 bases). Trimming took 6 bases from V and 5 from J, leaving 16 bases between them. CDR1 and CDR2 (germline): MDHEN, SYDVKM. The CDR3 extends over 15 amino acids. CDR3 protein: CASSHGTRVNEKLFF. In DNA form, the CDR3 reads TGTGCCAGCAGCCACGGGACTCGAGTAAATGAAAAACTGTTTTTT.

This clone appeared a single time. The chain employs TRBV5-1 and TRBJ2-2; D unresolved. The CDR3 extends over 15 amino acids. V lost 2 bases to trimming and J lost 3 bases, with 11 bases between them. CDR1 and CDR2 from the germline V gene are SGHRS and YFSETQ. Here the CDR3 reads CASSFSGSYTGELFF. The CDR3 coding sequence is TGCGCCAGCAGCTTTTCCGGGTCCTACACCGGGGAGCTGTTTTTT. Full variable domain (remainder filled in from reference TRBV5-1 and TRBJ2-2): KAGVTQTPRYLIKTRGQQVTLSCSPISGHRSVSWYQQTPGQGLQFLFEYFSETQRNKGNFPGRFSGRQFSNSRSEMNVSTLELGDSALYLCASSFSGSYTGELFFGEGSRLTVL.

V gene TRBV19 combines with J gene TRBJ2-7; TRBD2 might be the D (7 bases). Germline CDR1 reads LNHDA; CDR2 reads SQIVND (reference sequence). The CDR3 has 17 residues. Trimming shortened V by 4 bases and J by 0 bases, and 19 bases separated the two germline ends. CDR3 DNA: TGTGCCAGTAGTAGGTTGTGGAGAGGGGGGGACTCCTACGAGCAGTACTTC. Translated, it gives CASSRLWRGGDSYEQYF. Variable domain in full (rest from reference TRBV19 and TRBJ2-7): DGGITQSPKYLFRKEGQNVTLSCEQNLNHDAMYWYRQDPGQGLRLIYYSQIVNDFQKGDIAEGYSVSREKKESFPLTVTSAQKNPTAFYLCASSRLWRGGDSYEQYFGPGTRLTVT.

The sample holds a few counts of this clone. The chain is built from TRBV28 and TRBJ2-1; perhaps TRBD2 as D (6 bases). V was pared by 2 bases and J by 12 bases, with 17 bases between. Germline V gives CDR1 MDHEN, CDR2 SYDVKM. This CDR3 region has 14 residues. The DNA of the CDR3 is TGTGCCAGCAGTTTAGGCGGGGCCGTTCAGGGGCAGTTCTTC. Translating it yields CASSLGGAVQGQFF.